Following are 9 T cell receptor beta chains from one sample sequenced in a study of Graves' ophthalmopathy and Graves' hyperthyroidism. RNA transcripts provided the template for amplifying TCR beta CDR3 regions. HTBI-primed RT-PCR formed the first round, and a multiplex PCR formed the second. Using its own MiXCR run on the multiplex PCR reads, TCRdb lists one record per CDR3 protein. The sample consists of approximately 410,000 distinct CDR3 sequences, about 16% of them appearing once. The specimen was peripheral blood. These receptors all come from a woman younger than 35 with stable Graves' hyperthyroidism.

This clonotype was seen many times. The chain joins TRBV6-5 to TRBJ1-2; tentative D call: TRBD1 (6 bases). CDR1 and CDR2 (germline): MNHEY, SVGAGI. The CDR3 has 14 residues. Trimming pared 0 bases from V and 4 bases from J, leaving 9 bases between. This CDR3 reads CASSYSRGSYGYTF. The CDR3, as DNA: TGTGCCAGCAGTTACTCGAGGGGGTCCTATGGCTACACCTTC.

This clonotype was counted many times. V gene TRBV11-2 combines with J gene TRBJ1-1; D gene unclear. This CDR3 region has 13 residues. Trimming pared 3 bases from V and 7 bases from J, leaving 12 bases between. Looked up from germline, CDR1 is SGHAT and CDR2 is FQNNGV. The CDR3 reads CASSFHRGYEAFF. In nucleotides, the CDR3 is TGTGCCAGCAGCTTCCATCGCGGCTATGAAGCTTTCTTT.

This clonotype was recorded many times. J is TRBJ1-5 and V is TRBV20-1, with D possibly matching TRBD1 (5 bases). V was shortened by 4 bases and J by 4 bases, with 20 bases between the two germline ends. Germline V CDR1 and CDR2: DFQATT, SNEGSKA (reference sequence). The CDR3 spans 16 residues. The CDR3 region has the DNA TGCAGTGCTACCCCTACGGGCAGGGCCCGAAATCAGCCCCAGCATTTT. Its translation: CSATPTGRARNQPQHF.

This clonotype turned up a few times. Being one base from a much bigger clone, this may be a read error. The V and J genes are TRBV14 and TRBJ1-6, with D unresolved. This CDR3 has 13 amino acids. Per the germline V gene, CDR1 is SGHDN and CDR2 is FVKESK. The CDR3 coding sequence is TGTGCCAGCAGCCAGGATTCCAATTCACACCTCCACTTT. Its translation: CASSQDSNSHLHF. Full variable domain (outside the CDR3, taken from reference TRBV14 and TRBJ1-6): EAGVTQFPSHSVIEKGQTVTLRCDPISGHDNLYWYRRVMGKEIKFLLHFVKESKQDESGMPNNRFLAERTGGTYSTLKVQPAELEDSGVYFCASSQDSNSHLHFGNGTRLTVT.

The chain has TRBV6-1 and TRBJ1-3; weak D call: TRBD1 (5 bases). Deletions cut 5 bases from V and 0 bases from J, with 11 bases between. The CDR3 consists of 15 residues. Germline lookup yields CDR1 MNHNS and CDR2 SASEGT. CDR3 sequence (DNA): TGTGCCAGCAGTATAACCGGGGCCTCTGGAAACACCATATATTTT. Translated: CASSITGASGNTIYF.

In its sample, this clonotype was seen many times. The V call is TRBV27, the J call TRBJ2-2; D not resolved. Germline values: CDR1 MNHEY, CDR2 SMNVEV (reference sequence). The CDR3 is 16 residues long. V was trimmed by 5 bases and J by 1 base, leaving 14 bases between them. The CDR3 DNA sequence: TGTGCCAGCAGTCCGTATAGGACGATGAACACCGGGGAGCTGTTTTTT. Translated: CASSPYRTMNTGELFF.

In its sample, this clonotype was seen many times. The rearrangement joins TRBV20-1 to TRBJ1-2, with 8 bases aligning to TRBD1. The CDR3 sequence is 13 residues long. Trimming cost V 6 bases and J 4 bases; bases outside gene matches: 7. Looked up from germline, CDR1 is DFQATT and CDR2 is SNEGSKA (reference sequence). The CDR3, as DNA: TGCAGTGCCAAAGACAGGGGAGGCTATGGCTACACCTTC. Translating it yields CSAKDRGGYGYTF.

This clonotype was seen a handful of times. The J gene is TRBJ2-3, the V gene TRBV6-2 or TRBV6-3; TRBD1 aligns across 9 bases. V dropped 5 bases and J dropped 6; count of bases not matched to a gene: 6. The CDR3 totals 14 residues. Germline lookup yields CDR1 MNHEY and CDR2 SVGEGT. CDR3 sequence reads: CASSNRDRADTQYF. CDR3 DNA: TGTGCCAGCAGTAACCGGGACAGGGCCGATACGCAGTATTTT.

This clonotype was counted ten times or more. The chain combines TRBV6-2 or TRBV6-3 with TRBJ2-5; D uncertain. The CDR3 has 14 residues. From germline, CDR1 is MNHEY and CDR2 SVGEGT. Trimming shortened V by 4 bases and J by 4 bases, and 13 bases separated the two germline ends. The CDR3, as DNA: TGTGCCAGCAGTTTAGACTCGCCTCTAGAGACCCAGTACTTC. Translated, it gives CASSLDSPLETQYF.